This note documents a single T cell receptor (beta chain) sequence. Its antigen is not identified. These data are taken from a study of cytomegalovirus exposure and HLA in healthy donors. General study results and limits: The classifier was said to identify cytomegalovirus status with high specificity and sensitivity. TCR beta sequences reportedly predicted most subjects' HLA-A and HLA-B alleles accurately. Later analysis showed TCR association rates varying by HLA locus, highest for DRB1 and lowest for HLA-C.

Donors sampled were nominally healthy, though unrecorded immune exposures were likely. Vbeta (60) and Jbeta (13) primers were used in the PCR. Measured with immunoSEQ multiplex PCR; TCRdb has only the in-frame clones, and not every one. The table has approximately 110,000 clones, over 60% seen once; the top ten hold roughly 2.2%. Sample: PBMCs. The clonotype comes from a woman in her thirties in good health and CMV-seronegative.

The CDR3 DNA follows: TGCGCCAGCAGCTCGACAGGGTACACTGAAGCTTTCTTT. Its translation is CASSSTGYTEAFF. The chain uses TRBV5-1 and TRBJ1-1, with TRBD1 identical over 7 bases. The CDR3 consists of 13 residues. Germline CDR1 and CDR2: SGHRS and YFSETQ. J gave up 3 bases and V 3 bases, and 2 bases lay outside the gene matches.